The 10 T cell receptor beta chains given below trace back to one sample, sequenced in a study of shared clonotypes between healthy human individuals. Libraries were prepared by immunoSEQ multiplex PCR; TCRdb keeps only in-frame clonotypes and omits some of them. The repertoire holds 2 million to 2.5 million clones, approximately 95% seen once, with less than 0.15% in the top ten. Sequencing was performed on naive CD4+ T cells sorted from blood. Indicated subset: CD45RA+ positively selected. All receptors come from a man aged 18 to 35 in good health.

The chain has TRBV7-9 and TRBJ1-5; TRBD1 might be the D (5 bases). Germline CDR1 is SEHNR and CDR2 is FQNEAQ (reference sequence). V was clipped by 5 bases and J by 6 bases, with 17 bases between them. The CDR3 spans 15 residues. The CDR3: CASSRTGLGSQPQHF. CDR3 nucleotides: TGTGCCAGCAGCCGTACAGGACTGGGTAGTCAGCCCCAGCATTTT.

The chain links TRBV10-1 to TRBJ2-2, with D uncertain. CDR1 WNHNN and CDR2 SYGVQD come from the germline V gene (reference sequence). The CDR3 extends over 13 amino acids. Trimming left V 8 bases short and J 2 bases short, with 9 bases between. The CDR3 sequence: CASRHGNTGELFF. The DNA for the CDR3 is TGCGCCAGCCGACACGGAAACACCGGGGAGCTGTTTTTT.

The rearrangement links TRBV7-9 to TRBJ2-1; 7 bases agree with TRBD1. CDR1 is SEHNR, CDR2 FQNEAQ, per germline (reference sequence). The CDR3 length is 15 residues. V shed 5 bases, J shed 11 bases, and the junction held 15 bases outside the gene matches. The CDR3 reads CASSQLGQALPKQFF. For the CDR3, the DNA is TGTGCCAGCAGCCAACTAGGACAGGCTCTTCCGAAGCAGTTCTTC.

The V gene is TRBV18, the J gene TRBJ2-2; 10 nucleotides agree with TRBD1. Per germline, CDR1 KGHSH and CDR2 LQKENI. V was clipped by 4 bases and J by 7 bases; unmatched bases: 6. The CDR3 extends over 15 amino acids. The CDR3 DNA sequence: TGTGCCAGCTCACGACAGGGGGCGCAAGACGGGGAGCTGTTTTTT. Translation: CASSRQGAQDGELFF.

The CDR3 DNA reads TGTGCCAGCGTCCTAGGGGGAGCGGTCTACGAGCAGTACTTC. Its protein is CASVLGGAVYEQYF. The chain joins TRBV6-6 to TRBJ2-7, with D perhaps matching TRBD1 (6 bases). The CDR3 has 14 amino acids. The V gene lost 8 bases and the J gene lost 3 bases, with 17 bases spanning the gap. The V gene's germline CDR1 is MNHNY and CDR2 SVGAGI (reference sequence).

V gene TRBV6-1 combines with J gene TRBJ2-3; 11 bases match TRBD1. The CDR3 loop spans 15 amino acids. Per germline, CDR1 MNHNS and CDR2 SASEGT. J gave up 6 bases and V 1 base, and 3 bases lay outside the gene matches. The chain's CDR3 is CASSEGTGGRDTQYF. For the CDR3, the DNA is TGTGCCAGCAGTGAAGGGACAGGGGGCCGGGATACGCAGTATTTT.

The chain joins TRBV27 to TRBJ1-5; D gene ambiguous. There are 16 residues in the CDR3. With 6 bases removed from V and 3 bases from J, the gap between germline ends came to 18 bases. CDR1 and CDR2 from the germline V gene are MNHEY and SMNVEV (reference sequence). CDR3 bases: TGTGCCAGCAGCCTGGGGTCTTACGGGATCAATCAGCCCCAGCATTTT. Translation gives CASSLGSYGINQPQHF.

A single count supports this clone. The CDR3 region has the DNA TGTGCCAGCAGCCAAGGTCTCCATGGGGCAGAGACCCAGTACTTC. Its translation: CASSQGLHGAETQYF. This chain links TRBV14 with TRBJ2-5; a possible D gene is TRBD1 (5 bases). V was trimmed by 1 base and J by 4 bases, leaving 13 bases between them. The CDR3 runs 15 residues. Germline-derived CDR1 and CDR2 are SGHDN and FVKESK.

In DNA, the CDR3 is TGCGCCAGCAGTGAGGTAGGGAGGGATGAAGCTTTCTTT. Translated: CASSEVGRDEAFF. This sequence joins TRBV10-2 and TRBJ1-1; D unresolved. V was cut by 2 bases and J by 7 bases, with 11 bases left in between. Germline loops: CDR1 WSHSY, CDR2 SAAADI. The CDR3 spans 13 residues.

The chain carries TRBV19 and TRBJ2-2; 8 nucleotides line up with TRBD1. The CDR3 runs 15 residues. Germline CDR1 reads LNHDA; CDR2 reads SQIVND (reference sequence). The V segment lost 9 bases and the J segment 5 bases; nucleotides outside the gene matches: 11. CDR3 DNA: TGTGCCAGCAACACCGGGACAGGTCTAACCGGGGAGCTGTTTTTT. This sequence encodes CASNTGTGLTGELFF.